This record looks at one TCR beta chain sequence and its context. This entry comes from a study of blood T cell repertoires in COVID-19. Study information: Samples representing acute and convalescent COVID-19 were sourced from the United States, Italy and Spain.

Measured with immunoSEQ multiplex PCR; TCRdb has only the in-frame clones, and not every one. Among roughly 240,000 clones listed, around 86% were seen once. In Cohort 3, a recovered donor had either two negative PCRs, clearance, or symptom resolution. This clonotype originated in a woman aged 50 to 60 who had recovered from COVID-19. Sequencing was done on a sample of PBMCs or T cells enriched from blood (not recorded which).

The CDR3, as DNA: TGCGCCAGCAGCCAAGGAATCCGGTGGCGGGAGGCACCCACAGATACGCAGTATTTT. Protein sequence: CASSQGIRWREAPTDTQYF. The chain couples TRBV4-3 to TRBJ2-3; TRBD2 agrees at 8 bases. The CDR3 covers 19 residues. Losses at the gene ends were 1 base for V and 2 bases for J; bases not matched to a gene: 14. Per germline, CDR1 LGHNA and CDR2 YSLEER.